The entry below gives a single TCR beta chain sequence along with its context. The sample is drawn from a study of T cell responses to AZD1222 COVID-19 vaccine. The data were produced by immunoSEQ multiplex PCR, yet TCRdb's version contains in-frame clones alone and is incomplete. The data contain approximately 140,000 clones, just over 90% of them singletons. Between the trimmed V and J ends, which lost 0 bases and 0 bases, there was a span of 9 bases. Germline V CDR1 and CDR2: MNHNY, SVGAGI (reference sequence). The CDR3 sequence is 16 residues long. The sequence derives from an adult in good health. The sample in question was peripheral blood, obtained on day 0 of AZD1222 vaccination. The V call is TRBV6-6, the J call TRBJ1-5; D may be TRBD1 (5 bases). The DNA for the CDR3 is TGTGCCAGCAGTTACTCGACCAGGGTTAGCAATCAGCCCCAGCATTTT. This codes for CASSYSTRVSNQPQHF.